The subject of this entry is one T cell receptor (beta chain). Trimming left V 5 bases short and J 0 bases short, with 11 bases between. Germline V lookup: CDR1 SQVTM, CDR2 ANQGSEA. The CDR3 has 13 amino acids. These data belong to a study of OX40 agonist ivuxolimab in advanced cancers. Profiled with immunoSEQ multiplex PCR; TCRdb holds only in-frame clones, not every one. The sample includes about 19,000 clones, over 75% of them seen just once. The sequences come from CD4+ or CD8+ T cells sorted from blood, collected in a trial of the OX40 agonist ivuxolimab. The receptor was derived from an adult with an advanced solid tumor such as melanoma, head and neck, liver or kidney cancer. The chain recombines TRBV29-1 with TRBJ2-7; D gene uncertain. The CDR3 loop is CSVLTDSSYEQYF. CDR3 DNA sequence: TGCAGCGTTTTGACGGATAGCTCCTACGAGCAGTACTTC.